Listed here are 4 T cell receptor beta chains from one sample, sequenced in a study of blood T cell repertoires in COVID-19. Measured with immunoSEQ multiplex PCR; TCRdb has only the in-frame clones, and not every one. The table records about 35,000 clones, approximately 78% of them present only once. Sequenced input: peripheral blood. The source of these receptors is a man older than 75 with active or convalescent COVID-19.

The chain uses TRBV29-1 and TRBJ2-5; D remains ambiguous. This CDR3 comprises 13 residues. Germline CDR1 is SQVTM and CDR2 is ANQGSEA. Trimming took off 3 bases at V and 2 bases at J, with 10 bases between the two ends. The CDR3 sequence: CSVDPHKQETQYF. Written as DNA, the CDR3 is TGCAGCGTTGATCCCCACAAACAAGAGACCCAGTACTTC.

The rearrangement joins TRBV18 to TRBJ2-7; unclear D gene. CDR3 size: 11 residues. Trimming shortened V by 6 bases and J by 0 bases, and 3 bases separated the two germline ends. From germline, CDR1 is KGHSH and CDR2 LQKENI. CDR3 DNA sequence: TGTGCCAGCTCCCTCTCCTACGAGCAGTACTTC. Translated: CASSLSYEQYF.

The rearrangement uses TRBV4-2 and TRBJ2-3, with a possible D match to TRBD2 (5 bases). Per the germline V gene, CDR1 is LGHNA and CDR2 is YNFKEQ. V dropped 4 bases and J dropped 2 bases, with 13 bases sitting between them. The CDR3 runs to 15 residues. CDR3 nucleotides: TGTGCCAGCAGCCCCCGGGAACTGTACACAGATACGCAGTATTTT. Its translation: CASSPRELYTDTQYF.

The chain carries TRBV3-1 (or the pseudogene TRBV3-2) and TRBJ1-1, with D possibly being TRBD1 (6 bases). Germline V gene lookup returns CDR1 LGHDT and CDR2 YNNKEL (reference sequence). Trimming left V 1 base short and J 8 bases short, with 14 bases between. This CDR3 contains 14 residues. CDR3 nucleotide sequence: TGTGCCAGCAGCCAAGCTGAGGGGACACTCGAAGCTTTCTTT. Protein: CASSQAEGTLEAFF.